This TCR beta chain was captured by sequencing in a study of T cells after yellow fever vaccination. Whole-study findings and limits: Among all clonotypes, a small share was observed in both CD4 and CD8 compartments. The presence of abundant clonotypes contaminating from the bulk population was possible in FACS-sorted repertoires.

This clonotype appeared a few times. The target antigen is unknown. TCRdb reanalysed the 5' RACE reads using MiXCR and keeps one entry per CDR3 protein. The sample has over 150,000 distinct CDR3 sequences, approximately 6.7% seen once. V lost 3 bases and J 5 bases, leaving 10 bases between the germline ends. There are 13 residues in the CDR3. In germline, CDR1 is SGHTA, CDR2 FQGNSA. This material consisted of CD4+ T cells sorted from PBMCs, taken about 5 days after the first yellow fever vaccination. The rearrangement links TRBV7-2 to TRBJ1-2, with no clear D. This TCR derives from a man aged 18 to 29 who received the YFV17D yellow fever vaccine. The CDR3, as DNA: TGTGCCAGCAGCTTTCAGATTCTATATGGCTACACCTTC. Translated, it gives CASSFQILYGYTF.